A selection of T cell receptor beta chains follows, all from one sample in a study of T cells in localized non-small cell lung cancer. TCRdb's table, derived via immunoSEQ multiplex PCR, lists solely in-frame clones and lacks some. The sample records around 28,000 clones, about 89% being singletons. The sample in question was peripheral blood, obtained before any cancer treatment. These receptors were collected from a female donor aged 60 or older with stage I lung adenocarcinoma. CDR3s include the opening cysteine and the closing phenylalanine or tryptophan. Fields, in order: V gene, clone size, D gene, J gene, CDR3 protein, CDR3 DNA. The D gene is left open where the match is weak. Some rows have no size entry. The others give once, few or many, or a class for an expanded clone.

TRBV7-3	NA	TRBD2	TRBJ2-6	CASSSQGGLNGANVLTF	TGTGCCAGCAGCTCCCAGGGAGGGTTGAACGGGGCCAACGTCCTGACTTTC
TRBV27	NA	TRBD2	TRBJ2-6	CASSYGGGTGANVLTF	TGTGCCAGCAGTTATGGGGGGGGGACCGGGGCCAACGTCCTGACTTTC
TRBV7-2	NA	TRBD2	TRBJ2-5	CASSPGIAGGTQYF	TGTGCCAGCAGCCCCGGGATAGCGGGTGGGACCCAGTACTTC
TRBV30	NA	NA	TRBJ1-3	CAWIPSVGGNTIYF	TGTGCCTGGATTCCCAGCGTAGGGGGAAACACCATATATTTT
TRBV10-2	NA	NA	TRBJ1-4	CASSGGQANEKLFF	TGCGCCAGCAGTGGGGGTCAGGCTAATGAAAAACTGTTTTTT
TRBV28	NA	NA	TRBJ2-7	CASRDLPYEQYF	TGTGCCAGCAGGGATCTCCCCTACGAGCAGTACTTC
TRBV7-2	NA	TRBD1	TRBJ2-7	CASTVRGQGRYEQYF	TGTGCCAGCACCGTGCGGGGACAGGGACGTTACGAGCAGTACTTC
TRBV7-7	NA	TRBD2	TRBJ2-1	CASSATSGGYNEQFF	TGTGCCAGCAGCGCAACTAGCGGGGGCTACAATGAGCAGTTCTTC
TRBV7-8	few	NA	TRBJ1-1	CATTPLNTEAFF	TGTGCCACCACACCCCTGAACACTGAAGCTTTCTTT
TRBV6-5	NA	NA	TRBJ1-1	CASSYTAEPLNTEAFF	TGTGCCAGCAGTTACACGGCAGAACCCTTGAACACTGAAGCTTTCTTT
TRBV4-3	NA	TRBD2	TRBJ2-5	CASSQGLAGGAHQETQYF	TGCGCCAGCAGCCAAGGACTAGCGGGAGGGGCCCACCAAGAGACCCAGTACTTC
TRBV18	NA	NA	TRBJ2-5	CASSPPRGQETQYF	TGTGCCAGCTCCCCCCCCAGGGGCCAAGAGACCCAGTACTTC
TRBV6-5	NA	TRBD1	TRBJ1-2	CASSKDRGTGYTF	TGTGCCAGCAGTAAAGACAGGGGCACTGGCTACACCTTC
TRBV5-1	NA	NA	TRBJ2-1	CASRARQVSYNEQFF	TGCGCCAGCAGGGCCCGACAGGTTTCCTACAATGAGCAGTTCTTC
TRBV28	NA	TRBD2	TRBJ2-7	CASSLFSGIQYF	TGTGCCAGCAGTTTATTTAGCGGGATTCAGTACTTC
TRBV20-1	once	NA	TRBJ1-2	CSARVNGYTF	TGCAGTGCTAGAGTGAATGGCTACACCTTC
TRBV27	NA	TRBD1	TRBJ2-1	CASRVTGGNEQFF	TGTGCCAGCAGGGTCACAGGGGGCAATGAGCAGTTCTTC
TRBV5-4	NA	NA	TRBJ2-2	CASSTQGPGELFF	TGTGCCAGCAGCACACAGGGTCCCGGGGAGCTGTTTTTT
TRBV6-5	NA	NA	TRBJ1-5	CASSYSGTAHNQPQHF	TGTGCCAGCAGTTACTCGGGGACGGCCCACAATCAGCCCCAGCATTTT
TRBV7-9	NA	TRBD1	TRBJ2-7	CASSPRPGGTGAYEQYF	TGTGCCAGCAGCCCCCGGCCTGGCGGGACAGGGGCTTACGAGCAGTACTTC